These 30 T cell receptor beta chains were all obtained from the same sample, sequenced in a study of CD8 T cells in Susac syndrome. An input of roughly 0.45 to 1 ug of RNA was subjected to reverse transcription using random hexamers. Via MiXCR, TCRdb re-called the immunoSEQ multiplex PCR reads, giving one row per CDR3 protein. The table records under 200,000 distinct CDR3 sequences, roughly 92% of them present only once. The sample comprised CD4+ T cells from PBMCs. The receptor source for this set is a human donor with Susac syndrome.

The genes are TRBV27 and TRBJ2-7; tentatively, D is TRBD1 (5 bases). This CDR3 is 13 amino acids long. Germline CDR1 MNHEY, CDR2 SMNVEV (reference sequence). The V end was cut by 2 bases, the J end by 3 bases, with 8 bases between. The CDR3 region is CASSLRDSYEQYF. CDR3 bases: TGTGCCAGCAGTTTACGAGACAGCTACGAGCAGTACTTC.

V and J are TRBV7-9 and TRBJ2-1; 8 nucleotides align to TRBD2. V shed 4 bases, J shed 7 bases, and the junction held 12 bases outside the gene matches. The length of the CDR3 is 16 residues. Germline CDR1 and CDR2: SEHNR and FQNEAQ (reference sequence). CDR3 nucleotides: TGTGCCAGCAGCTCTAGGCCGACTAGCGAAGGTAATGAGCAGTTCTTC. Encoded protein: CASSSRPTSEGNEQFF.

This clonotype is a singleton in its sample. The chain couples TRBV3-1 to TRBJ2-4; the D gene is possibly TRBD1 (6 bases). CDR1 LGHDT and CDR2 YNNKEL come from the germline V gene (reference sequence). This CDR3 contains 16 residues. Trimming removed 4 bases at V and 9 bases at J, with 22 bases between. The chain's CDR3 is CASSRGTGQYGAIQYF. The CDR3, as DNA: TGTGCCAGCAGCCGCGGAACCGGACAGTATGGGGCCATTCAGTACTTC.

V usage is TRBV5-4 and J usage is TRBJ1-1, with a tentative D call TRBD1 (5 bases). Germline V CDR1 and CDR2: SGHNT, YYREEE (reference sequence). Trimming stripped 2 bases from V and 1 base from J, with 12 bases between. The CDR3 spans 15 residues. CDR3 amino acids: CASSFQVRGNTEAFF. As DNA, the CDR3 is TGTGCCAGCAGCTTCCAAGTAAGGGGGAACACTGAAGCTTTCTTT. The full variable domain, with the rest looked up from reference TRBV5-4 and TRBJ1-1, is ETGVTQSPTHLIKTRGQQVTLRCSSQSGHNTVSWYQQALGQGPQFIFQYYREEENGRGNFPPRFSGLQFPNYSSELNVNALELDDSALYLCASSFQVRGNTEAFFGQGTRLTVV.

V and J are TRBV9 and TRBJ1-1; unclear D gene. Trimming stripped 3 bases from V and 1 base from J, with 13 bases between. The CDR3 contains 15 residues. The germline V gene has CDR1 SGDLS and CDR2 YYNGEE. The CDR3 here is CASSANPGGNTEAFF. As DNA, the CDR3 is TGTGCCAGCAGCGCGAACCCAGGAGGGAACACTGAAGCTTTCTTT.

The chain has TRBV11-2 and TRBJ1-4; no reliable D call. Germline-derived CDR1 and CDR2 are SGHAT and FQNNGV. The CDR3 contains 18 residues. Deletions cut 1 base from V and 6 bases from J, with 21 bases between. The DNA of the CDR3 is TGTGCCAGCAGCTTAGTGCATCGGGCGGGCGCTCGGGATGAAAAACTGTTTTTT. Protein sequence: CASSLVHRAGARDEKLFF.

CDR3 protein: CASRPGTGGHPYEQYF. Here the CDR3 DNA reads TGTGCCAGCAGGCCCGGGACAGGAGGCCACCCCTACGAGCAGTACTTC. The rearrangement links TRBV6-1 to TRBJ2-7, with 8 bases identical to TRBD1. The CDR3 is made up of 16 amino acids. The germline CDR1 and CDR2 sequences are MNHNS and SASEGT. V was clipped by 6 bases and J by 2 bases; unmatched bases: 12.

This sequence joins TRBV3-1 and TRBJ2-2; D is perhaps TRBD1 (5 bases). Looked up from germline, CDR1 is LGHDT and CDR2 is YNNKEL (reference sequence). Between the trimmed V and J ends, which lost 1 base and 6 bases, there was a span of 9 bases. The CDR3 contains 14 residues. For the CDR3, the DNA is TGTGCCAGCAGCCAAGCTGGCAGGGCCGGGGAGCTGTTTTTT. Its translation: CASSQAGRAGELFF. Drawing the rest from reference TRBV3-1 and TRBJ2-2, the complete variable domain is DTAVSQTPKYLVTQMGNDKSIKCEQNLGHDTMYWYKQDSKKFLKIMFSYNNKELIINETVPNRFSPKSPDKAHLNLHINSLELGDSAVYFCASSQAGRAGELFFGEGSRLTVL.

The chain uses TRBV4-2 and TRBJ2-2, with D maybe TRBD2 (6 bases). V dropped 4 bases and J dropped 5 bases, with 17 bases sitting between them. CDR3 length equals 16 residues. CDR1 is LGHNA and CDR2 is YNFKEQ in the germline V gene. The CDR3 protein is CASSLDQGLPTGELFF. Here the CDR3 DNA reads TGTGCCAGCAGCCTCGACCAGGGACTCCCAACCGGGGAGCTGTTTTTT.

The chain recombines TRBV24-1 with TRBJ1-4; perhaps TRBD1 as D (6 bases). CDR3 length: 13 amino acids. Trimming cost V 9 bases and J 8 bases, with 15 bases left between them. The germline gives CDR1 KGHDR, CDR2 SFDVKD. This chain's CDR3 is CATDPGHAEKLFF. The DNA for the CDR3 is TGTGCCACCGACCCGGGACACGCAGAAAAACTGTTTTTT.

Details on this clonotype: The junction departs from the called germline gene at one end, perhaps through a read error. This rearrangement joins TRBV29-1 to TRBJ1-4; tentatively, D is TRBD1 (6 bases). The germline V gene has CDR1 SQVTM and CDR2 ANQGSEA. The CDR3 is 11 residues long. CDR3 region: CGADSNEKLFF. CDR3 DNA sequence: TGTGGGGCGGACAGTAATGAAAAACTGTTTTTT. Filled out from reference TRBV29-1 and TRBJ1-4, the complete variable domain reads SAVISQKPSRDICQRGTSLTIQCQVDSQVTMMFWYRQQPGQSLTLIATANQGSEATYESGFVIDKFPISRPNLTFSTLTVSNMSPEDSSIYLCGADSNEKLFFGSGTQLSVL.

The V gene is TRBV18, the J gene TRBJ2-7, with TRBD1 matching over 9 bases. CDR3 length equals 14 residues. Germline trimming cut 3 bases from V and 4 bases from J; bases unmatched to any gene: 4. CDR1 KGHSH and CDR2 LQKENI come from the germline V gene. The CDR3 DNA reads as TGTGCCAGCTCACCGGGACAGGGCCTATACGAGCAGTACTTC. It codes for CASSPGQGLYEQYF.

The CDR3 spells CASSLGLRGGQETQYF. In DNA form, the CDR3 reads TGTGCCAGCAGCTTAGGCCTGCGGGGGGGCCAAGAGACCCAGTACTTC. The V and J genes are TRBV13 and TRBJ2-5; 9 nucleotides agree with TRBD2. The CDR3 spans 16 residues. Germline V lookup: CDR1 PRHDT, CDR2 FYEKMQ (reference sequence). Trimming removed 0 bases from V and 1 base from J; junction bases left unmatched: 3. Full variable domain (missing parts from reference TRBV13 and TRBJ2-5): AAGVIQSPRHLIKEKRETATLKCYPIPRHDTVYWYQQGPGQDPQFLISFYEKMQSDKGSIPDRFSAQQFSDYHSELNMSSLELGDSALYFCASSLGLRGGQETQYFGPGTRLLVL.

This chain uses TRBV20-1 with TRBJ1-3; a possible D gene is TRBD1 (6 bases). Germline V gene data show CDR1 as DFQATT and CDR2 as SNEGSKA (reference sequence). The germline V and J ends were trimmed by 6 bases and 4 bases, with 19 bases remaining between them. The CDR3 loop spans 15 amino acids. CDR3 residues: CSAGPGPGAGNTIYF. CDR3 bases: TGCAGTGCCGGACCGGGCCCAGGGGCAGGAAACACCATATATTTT.

V and J are TRBV11-2 and TRBJ2-1, with 9 bases identical to TRBD2. Germline-derived CDR1 and CDR2 are SGHAT and FQNNGV. CDR3 length: 16 amino acids. Trimming took 3 bases from V and 3 from J; bases not matched to a gene: 6. As DNA, the CDR3 is TGTGCCAGCAGCTTTTCTAGCGGGGCGGGCTACAATGAGCAGTTCTTC. As protein: CASSFSSGAGYNEQFF.

The chain carries TRBV12-3 or TRBV12-4 and TRBJ1-2, with D possibly TRBD1 on 6 matching bases. V dropped 6 bases and J dropped 2 bases, with 13 bases sitting between them. CDR3 length: 14 residues. This chain's CDR3 is CASRTSTGNYGYTF. The DNA of the CDR3 is TGTGCCAGCAGAACGTCAACAGGGAACTATGGCTACACCTTC.

V gene TRBV20-1 combines with J gene TRBJ1-4; no definite D call. The CDR3 has 12 amino acids. The germline V and J ends were trimmed by 8 bases and 0 bases, with 7 bases remaining between them. Looked up from germline, CDR1 is DFQATT and CDR2 is SNEGSKA (reference sequence). As DNA, the CDR3 is TGCAGTCTGTCTGCAACTAATGAAAAACTGTTTTTT. Residues: CSLSATNEKLFF.

The genes are TRBV7-2 and TRBJ1-1, with a tentative D call TRBD1 (6 bases). Per the germline V gene, CDR1 is SGHTA and CDR2 is FQGNSA. V was clipped by 3 bases and J by 6 bases, with 11 bases between them. The CDR3 has 13 residues. CDR3 nucleotides: TGTGCCAGCAGCTTTACAGGGTTGGCTGAAGCTTTCTTT. It codes for CASSFTGLAEAFF.

CDR3: CASSYSQGARANPSNERLFF. CDR3 nucleotide sequence: TGTGCCAGCAGTTACTCGCAGGGGGCGCGTGCTAACCCTAGTAATGAGAGACTGTTTTTT. The rearrangement links TRBV6-5 to TRBJ1-4; 8 bases match TRBD1. This CDR3 is built from 20 residues. Germline loops: CDR1 MNHEY, CDR2 SVGAGI. Trimming removed 0 bases from V and 13 bases from J; junction bases left unmatched: 25.

The CDR3 sequence: CASSLTGSETQYF. CDR3 bases: TGTGCCAGCAGCCTGACAGGGAGTGAGACCCAGTACTTC. The chain uses TRBV5-4 and TRBJ2-5; 7 nucleotides match TRBD1. The ends lost 4 bases at V and 5 bases at J; junction bases unmatched: 5. There are 13 residues in the CDR3. CDR1 is SGHNT, CDR2 YYREEE, per germline (reference sequence). The variable domain in full, completed from reference TRBV5-4 and TRBJ2-5, reads ETGVTQSPTHLIKTRGQQVTLRCSSQSGHNTVSWYQQALGQGPQFIFQYYREEENGRGNFPPRFSGLQFPNYSSELNVNALELDDSALYLCASSLTGSETQYFGPGTRLLVL.

The chain joins TRBV7-2 to TRBJ2-7; D unclear. The CDR3 loop spans 13 amino acids. Germline CDR1 is SGHTA and CDR2 is FQGNSA. Trimming pared 3 bases from V and 7 bases from J, leaving 13 bases between. The chain's CDR3 is CASSFAGQREQYF. The CDR3 coding sequence is TGTGCCAGCAGCTTCGCAGGCCAAAGGGAGCAGTACTTC.

The V gene is TRBV9, the J gene TRBJ1-5; D not resolved. Trimming removed 0 bases from V and 2 bases from J, with 12 bases in between. CDR1 and CDR2 from the germline V gene are SGDLS and YYNGEE. The CDR3 loop spans 16 amino acids. CDR3 loop: CASSVGWVIGNQPQHF. The DNA of the CDR3 is TGTGCCAGCAGCGTAGGTTGGGTTATAGGCAATCAGCCCCAGCATTTT.

CDR3 bases: TGTGCCACCCAACTCGGGAGGAACACTGAAGCTTTCTTT. Its translation: CATQLGRNTEAFF. This rearrangement joins TRBV11-2 to TRBJ1-1, with D unclear. This CDR3 has 13 residues. Germline V gives CDR1 SGHAT, CDR2 FQNNGV. Trimming stripped 10 bases from V and 1 base from J, with 13 bases between.

In DNA form, the CDR3 reads TGCACCAGCAGCCAAATAGGCCAACGGACCTATGGCTACACCTTC. This sequence encodes CTSSQIGQRTYGYTF. The V call is TRBV1, the J call TRBJ1-2. TRBV1 constitutes a pseudogene. There are 15 residues in the CDR3.

The rearrangement links TRBV6-5 to TRBJ1-5; 8 positions match TRBD1. The CDR3 extends over 15 amino acids. The trim removed 2 bases at V and 4 bases at J, leaving 4 bases unmatched. Germline V gene lookup returns CDR1 MNHEY and CDR2 SVGAGI. The CDR3 coding sequence is TGTGCCAGCAGTTACGGACAGGGACGGAATCAGCCCCAGCATTTT. It encodes CASSYGQGRNQPQHF.

The chain carries TRBV18 and TRBJ2-3; possible D gene TRBD2, 5 bases. The germline CDR1 and CDR2 sequences are KGHSH and LQKENI. The CDR3 is made up of 16 amino acids. Trimming removed 2 bases from V and 0 bases from J, with 12 bases in between. CDR3 DNA: TGTGCCAGCTCACCAACAAGGACTTACAGCACAGATACGCAGTATTTT. This translates into CASSPTRTYSTDTQYF.

The chain links TRBV4-2 to TRBJ1-1; TRBD1 is a possible D gene (5 bases). V was pared by 4 bases and J by 0 bases, with 9 bases between. Germline CDR1 is LGHNA and CDR2 is YNFKEQ. The CDR3 sequence is 14 residues long. The CDR3 sequence: CASSLRRVNTEAFF. Written as DNA, the CDR3 is TGTGCCAGCAGCCTGCGCAGGGTGAACACTGAAGCTTTCTTT.

This chain uses TRBV12-3 or TRBV12-4 with TRBJ2-7; 8 bases agree with TRBD1. The length of the CDR3 is 15 residues. V gave up 5 bases and J gave up 2 bases; unmatched junction bases: 8. CDR3 DNA: TGTGCCAGCAGTCCAGGACAGGGAGATACCTACGAGCAGTACTTC. Its translation is CASSPGQGDTYEQYF.

The chain recombines TRBV6-6 with TRBJ2-6; D not resolved. V lost 7 bases and J 1 base, leaving 14 bases between the germline ends. Germline lookup yields CDR1 MNHNY and CDR2 SVGAGI (reference sequence). This CDR3 is 16 amino acids long. The CDR3 DNA sequence: TGTGCCAGCACCAGAACCGGACGATCTGGGGCCAACGTCCTGACTTTC. The encoded protein is CASTRTGRSGANVLTF.

V usage is TRBV7-8 and J usage is TRBJ1-2; 10 bases match TRBD1. The V gene's germline CDR1 is SGHVS and CDR2 FQNEAQ. Trimming took 4 bases from V and 6 from J; bases not matched to a gene: 5. The CDR3 consists of 14 residues. CDR3 region: CASSSYGTGDGYTF. The CDR3 DNA sequence: TGTGCCAGCAGCTCGTACGGGACAGGGGATGGCTACACCTTC.